Below are 27 T cell receptor beta chains sequenced from a single sample in a study of T cell responses to AZD1222 COVID-19 vaccine. Produced via immunoSEQ multiplex PCR; TCRdb's table is partial and in-frame only. The table includes 45,000 to 60,000 clones, about 86% detected once. This material consisted of peripheral blood, taken on day 0 of AZD1222 vaccination. These receptors originate from an adult in good health.

The chain combines TRBV14 with TRBJ1-4, with D hard to call. V dropped 2 bases and J dropped 7 bases, with 5 bases sitting between them. The length of the CDR3 is 12 residues. CDR1 and CDR2 (germline): SGHDN, FVKESK. CDR3 in DNA: TGTGCCAGCAGCCAAAGCTCTGAAAAACTGTTTTTT. Translation gives CASSQSSEKLFF.

This chain connects TRBV10-3 to TRBJ1-4; 11 bases are a match to TRBD1. J was trimmed by 7 bases and V by 10 bases; bases with no gene match: 5. Germline lookup yields CDR1 ENHRY and CDR2 SYGVKD. This CDR3 is 13 amino acids long. The CDR3 DNA reads TGTGCCAGCGGACAGGGGGCCGGTGAAAAACTGTTTTTT. Its protein product is CASGQGAGEKLFF.

This chain joins TRBV3-1 (or the pseudogene TRBV3-2) and TRBJ1-3; 8 nucleotides align to TRBD1. J was trimmed by 3 bases and V by 1 base; bases with no gene match: 5. CDR1 is LGHDT and CDR2 is YNNKEL in the germline V gene (reference sequence). The CDR3 spans 16 residues. The CDR3 region is CASSQGLRGLGNTIYF. The CDR3 DNA reads TGTGCCAGCAGCCAAGGCCTCAGGGGGCTTGGAAACACCATATATTTT.

The chain uses TRBV9 and TRBJ2-7; the D gene could be TRBD1 or TRBD2 (7 bases each). CDR1 SGDLS and CDR2 YYNGEE come from the germline V gene. V gave up 2 bases and J gave up 1 base, with 16 bases separating them. CDR3 length: 16 residues. The CDR3 DNA reads as TGTGCCAGCAGCGTGGGAGGGGGCGACGGATCCTACGAGCAGTACTTC. Its translation is CASSVGGGDGSYEQYF.

The CDR3 sequence: CAWSKPGTGGEQYF. In DNA, the CDR3 is TGTGCCTGGAGTAAACCCGGGACAGGGGGCGAGCAGTACTTC. This chain links TRBV30 with TRBJ2-7; 11 bases agree with TRBD1. CDR1 GTSNPN and CDR2 SVGIG come from the germline V gene (reference sequence). The V segment lost 2 bases and the J segment 6 bases; nucleotides outside the gene matches: 6. There are 14 residues in the CDR3.

This clone was recorded once. The rearrangement uses TRBV3-1 (or the pseudogene TRBV3-2) and TRBJ2-2; D is unclear. Trimming cost V 4 bases and J 2 bases, with 17 bases left between them. The CDR3 length is 17 residues. Germline CDR1 is LGHDT and CDR2 is YNNKEL (reference sequence). CDR3 amino acids: CASSPNRFFSNTGELFF. The CDR3 DNA reads as TGTGCCAGCAGCCCGAACAGATTCTTCAGTAACACCGGGGAGCTGTTTTTT.

The rearrangement links TRBV9 to TRBJ1-1, with D perhaps matching TRBD1 (6 bases). Germline CDR1 is SGDLS and CDR2 is YYNGEE. The ends were cut back, 0 bases at V and 5 bases at J, with 14 bases in the middle. The CDR3 length is 15 residues. CDR3 protein: CASSVADTGKTEAFF. The CDR3 DNA reads as TGTGCCAGCAGCGTAGCCGATACAGGGAAGACTGAAGCTTTCTTT.

This clone was seen ten or more times. This chain uses TRBV6-4 with TRBJ2-2; 10 bases line up with TRBD2. Looked up from germline, CDR1 is MRHNA and CDR2 is SNTAGT. The V and J ends lost 5 bases and 3 bases, in that order; junction bases with no gene match: 0. This CDR3 has 14 residues. CDR3 in amino acids: CASSSGRDTGELFF. In DNA, the CDR3 is TGTGCCAGCAGTAGCGGGAGGGACACCGGGGAGCTGTTTTTT.

This chain links TRBV18 with TRBJ2-1; TRBD1 is a possible D gene (6 bases). The CDR3 totals 15 residues. Germline-derived CDR1 and CDR2 are KGHSH and LQKENI. With 2 bases removed from V and 8 bases from J, the gap between germline ends came to 16 bases. The DNA of the CDR3 is TGTGCCAGCTCACCAGGACAGTTCCCCCTCCATGAGCAGTTCTTC. Its protein is CASSPGQFPLHEQFF.

The chain combines TRBV11-2 with TRBJ1-4; D gene uncertain. V was shortened by 1 base and J by 8 bases, with 17 bases between the two germline ends. This CDR3 is 16 amino acids long. Germline assignment: CDR1 SGHAT and CDR2 FQNNGV. For the CDR3, the DNA is TGTGCCAGCAGCTTAGGTCCCGGCATAGCCCAGGAAAAACTGTTTTTT. Translation gives CASSLGPGIAQEKLFF.

This chain connects TRBV28 to TRBJ2-7, with D possibly being TRBD2 (5 bases). V was cut by 7 bases and J by 4 bases, with 14 bases left in between. This CDR3 is 13 amino acids long. Per the germline V gene, CDR1 is MDHEN and CDR2 is SYDVKM. The CDR3 DNA reads as TGTGCCAGCACCTTAGACGGGGATTACGAGCAGTACTTC. It specifies CASTLDGDYEQYF.

The J gene is TRBJ1-1, the V gene TRBV11-2; D remains unclear. Trimming left V 7 bases short and J 0 bases short, with 9 bases between. Germline V gene sequence: CDR1 SGHAT, CDR2 FQNNGV. This CDR3 is built from 13 residues. This CDR3 is CASTDFLNTEAFF. The CDR3 nucleotides are TGTGCCAGCACCGACTTCTTGAACACTGAAGCTTTCTTT.

The chain combines TRBV30 with TRBJ1-1; TRBD1 matches at 11 bases. V lost 4 bases and J lost 4; bases outside the gene matches: 2. CDR1 GTSNPN and CDR2 SVGIG come from the germline V gene (reference sequence). The CDR3 covers 13 residues. The CDR3 DNA is TGTGCCTGGATGGGACAGGGGGGCACTGAAGCTTTCTTT. Amino acids: CAWMGQGGTEAFF.

This clone was picked up one time. The chain combines TRBV3-1 (or the pseudogene TRBV3-2) with TRBJ2-7, with D perhaps given as TRBD1 or TRBD2 (5 bases each). Germline CDR1 LGHDT, CDR2 YNNKEL (reference sequence). The CDR3 is 14 amino acids. Trimming stripped 2 bases from V and 5 bases from J, with 13 bases between. CDR3 loop: CASSQNPGPHEQYF. The CDR3 nucleotides are TGTGCCAGCAGCCAAAACCCGGGACCCCACGAGCAGTACTTC.

This clone has only a few counts. The chain has TRBV3-1 (or the pseudogene TRBV3-2) and TRBJ2-2; D gene ambiguous. The CDR3 extends over 12 amino acids. Trimming took off 4 bases at V and 6 bases at J, with 6 bases between the two ends. Germline CDR1 reads LGHDT; CDR2 reads YNNKEL (reference sequence). CDR3: CASSPLSGELFF. The CDR3 DNA follows: TGTGCCAGCAGCCCGCTTTCCGGGGAGCTGTTTTTT.

J is TRBJ2-7 and V is TRBV5-1; TRBD2 is a possible D gene (6 bases). The CDR3 consists of 14 residues. V lost 4 bases and J lost 1, with 12 bases in between. In germline, CDR1 is SGHRS, CDR2 YFSETQ. The chain's CDR3 is CASSPTSTSYEQYF. In DNA, the CDR3 is TGCGCCAGCAGCCCGACTAGTACATCCTACGAGCAGTACTTC.

This chain connects TRBV18 to TRBJ2-7, with D maybe TRBD1 (5 bases). Per the germline V gene, CDR1 is KGHSH and CDR2 is LQKENI. The CDR3 loop spans 12 amino acids. V lost 6 bases, J lost 1 base, and 7 bases lay in between. The CDR3 nucleotides are TGTGCCAGCTCCGACAGTTCCTACGAGCAGTACTTC. Its protein is CASSDSSYEQYF.

As for this clone: Germline is not matched at one junction end, which may reflect a read error. This rearrangement joins TRBV7-8 to TRBJ2-4; 10 bases fit TRBD2. Germline V lookup: CDR1 SGHVS, CDR2 FQNEAQ. The CDR3 sequence is 16 residues long. CDR3: CASSLAGALAKNIQYF. The CDR3 DNA sequence: TGTGCCAGCAGCCTAGCGGGAGCCCTAGCCAAAAACATTCAGTACTTC.

This sequence joins TRBV6-5 and TRBJ2-7; TRBD2 agrees at 10 bases. V lost 3 bases, J lost 1 base, and 6 bases stayed unmatched. CDR3 length: 16 residues. The germline V gene encodes CDR1 MNHEY and CDR2 SVGAGI. The CDR3 coding sequence is TGTGCCAGCAGTTATTCTAGCGGGAGTATATCCTACGAGCAGTACTTC. Protein product: CASSYSSGSISYEQYF.

This clone qualifies as medium-sized. The chain combines TRBV12-3 or TRBV12-4 with TRBJ1-2; no firm D call. This CDR3 region has 13 residues. V lost 3 bases, J lost 12 bases, and 17 bases lay in between. CDR3 DNA sequence: TGTGCCAGCAGTTTCGGCCCCATCCTCAGTAACACCTTC. Translating it yields CASSFGPILSNTF.

The chain recombines TRBV7-8 with TRBJ2-7; D gene unclear. V was pared by 4 bases and J by 2 bases, with 15 bases between. This CDR3 has 15 residues. The germline CDR1 and CDR2 sequences are SGHVS and FQNEAQ. In nucleotides, the CDR3 is TGTGCCAGCAGCTACAGAGAGACGGCTACCTACGAGCAGTACTTC. This gives the protein CASSYRETATYEQYF.

This chain uses TRBV18 with TRBJ2-3; 10 nucleotides agree with TRBD2. The CDR3 totals 15 residues. Trimming took 3 bases from V and 5 from J; bases not matched to a gene: 5. Looked up from germline, CDR1 is KGHSH and CDR2 is LQKENI. The DNA for the CDR3 is TGTGCCAGCTCACCGCTAGCGGGAGACATAGATACGCAGTATTTT. Amino acid sequence: CASSPLAGDIDTQYF.

The V call is TRBV3-1 (or the pseudogene TRBV3-2), the J call TRBJ2-1; unclear D gene. V was cut by 0 bases and J by 4 bases, with 7 bases left in between. The CDR3 has 14 residues. The germline V gene encodes CDR1 LGHDT and CDR2 YNNKEL (reference sequence). DNA of the CDR3: TGTGCCAGCAGCCAAGATACCACTTACAATGAGCAGTTCTTC. It is translated as CASSQDTTYNEQFF.

This chain joins TRBV5-1 and TRBJ1-2, with 9 bases identical to TRBD1. The CDR3 consists of 13 residues. The J segment lost 6 bases and the V segment lost 5 bases, leaving 5 bases of the junction unmatched. CDR1 SGHRS and CDR2 YFSETQ come from the germline V gene. The CDR3 sequence: CASRAGTGNGYTF. The CDR3 DNA follows: TGCGCCAGCAGGGCCGGGACAGGGAATGGCTACACCTTC.

This sequence joins TRBV29-1 and TRBJ2-7; tentative D call: TRBD2 (5 bases). The CDR3 is 14 residues long. The germline CDR1 and CDR2 sequences are SQVTM and ANQGSEA. V lost 5 bases to trimming and J lost 5 bases, with 19 bases between them. The CDR3: CSVPGPIGLHEQYF. CDR3 DNA: TGCAGCGTTCCGGGCCCAATAGGACTCCACGAGCAGTACTTC.

This clone was seen a handful of times. The chain carries TRBV7-2 and TRBJ2-7, with a weak D call TRBD2 (5 bases). The V gene lost 2 bases and the J gene lost 7 bases, with 21 bases spanning the gap. Germline V lookup: CDR1 SGHTA, CDR2 FQGNSA. The CDR3 has 16 residues. CDR3 loop: CASSLLLAPALGEQYF. CDR3 coding DNA: TGTGCCAGCAGCTTACTCCTAGCCCCAGCCCTGGGAGAGCAGTACTTC.

This clone appeared a single time. This rearrangement joins TRBV2 to TRBJ2-1; possibly TRBD2 for D (6 bases). The CDR3 length is 16 residues. Germline values: CDR1 SNHLY, CDR2 FYNNEI. Trimming shortened V by 3 bases and J by 0 bases, and 12 bases separated the two germline ends. The CDR3 DNA sequence: TGTGCCAGCAGTGACTATGAGCGGGCCTCCTACAATGAGCAGTTCTTC. Protein: CASSDYERASYNEQFF.